This is a list of T cell receptor beta chains from one sample in a study of T-cell memory formation after mild COVID-19. TCRdb passed the 5' RACE reads through MiXCR, listing each CDR3 protein once. Of more than 300,000 distinct CDR3 sequences listed, about 13% are singletons. The specimen sequenced was PBMCs or a T cell subset sorted from them (not recorded which). The receptor set was obtained from a man between 18 and 35 years old who had mild COVID-19 (a few samples of this study predate the infection). Cell type and time point are not known. Both conserved end residues are part of each CDR3. The D gene is left open where the match is weak. Only part of the rows carry a size: once, few, many, or a class if the clone is expanded.

TRBJ2-5	few	NA	TRBV12-3/TRBV12-4	CASSLRRFQETQYF	TGTGCCAGCAGTTTACGGCGGTTCCAAGAGACCCAGTACTTC
TRBJ2-1	NA	NA	TRBV5-1	CASSYGPGGSEQFF	TGCGCCAGCAGCTACGGCCCCGGGGGCAGTGAGCAGTTCTTC
TRBJ2-7	NA	TRBD1	TRBV7-6	CASSRPGQGMGEQYF	TGTGCCAGCAGCCGACCGGGACAGGGAATGGGCGAGCAGTACTTC
TRBJ2-2	few	TRBD1	TRBV9	CASSVLNGGTGYTGELFF	TGTGCCAGCAGCGTATTAAATGGAGGGACAGGTTACACCGGGGAGCTGTTTTTT
TRBJ2-4	NA	NA	TRBV4-1	CASSPRRTGLAKNIQYF	TGCGCCAGCAGCCCCCGGCGGACCGGGCTAGCCAAAAACATTCAGTACTTC
TRBJ2-3	few	NA	TRBV6-5	CATMISADRSTDTQYF	TGTGCCACCATGATTTCTGCTGACAGGTCCACAGATACGCAGTATTTT
TRBJ2-5	few	NA	TRBV12-3/TRBV12-4	CASSPGHWEGTQYF	TGTGCCAGCAGCCCGGGACATTGGGAAGGGACCCAGTACTTC
TRBJ1-5	NA	NA	TRBV3-1	CASSQADNQPQHF	TGTGCCAGCAGCCAGGCGGACAATCAGCCCCAGCATTTT
TRBJ2-5	NA	TRBD2	TRBV9	CASSPSSAGGPGETQYF	TGTGCCAGCAGCCCGTCGTCTGCGGGGGGACCAGGAGAGACCCAGTACTTC
TRBJ2-7	NA	NA	TRBV5-1	CASSPGQTEQYF	TGCGCCAGCAGCCCCGGACAGACCGAGCAGTACTTC
TRBJ1-5	few	NA	TRBV20-1	CSAYGQQNQPQHF	TGCAGTGCTTACGGACAGCAGAATCAGCCCCAGCATTTT
TRBJ2-3	few	NA	TRBV7-9	CASSRDSGFASTDTQYF	TGTGCCAGCAGCAGGGACTCAGGATTCGCTAGCACAGATACGCAGTATTTT
TRBJ1-1	NA	TRBD1	TRBV5-1	CASSLVEGQGNEAFF	TGCGCCAGCAGCTTGGTAGAAGGACAGGGTAATGAAGCTTTCTTT
TRBJ2-6	NA	TRBD2	TRBV3-1	CASSWGGSGANVLTF	TGTGCCAGCAGCTGGGGGGGATCTGGGGCCAACGTCCTGACTTTC
TRBJ2-7	few	TRBD1	TRBV10-3	CAISSGQADQQYF	TGTGCCATCAGCTCCGGACAGGCTGACCAGCAGTACTTC
TRBJ2-5	NA	TRBD2	TRBV6-5	CASIPSGGIQETQYF	TGTGCCAGTATACCCTCCGGGGGGATACAAGAGACCCAGTACTTC
TRBJ2-3	NA	NA	TRBV11-2	CASSKGSGTDTQYF	TGTGCCAGCAGCAAGGGGAGTGGGACAGATACGCAGTATTTT
TRBJ2-5	once	TRBD1	TRBV10-1	CASSRQGVRETQYF	TGCGCCAGCAGTCGGCAGGGGGTTCGAGAGACCCAGTACTTC
TRBJ2-5	few	TRBD1	TRBV6-5	CASSSGGLGETQYF	TGTGCCAGCAGTTCAGGGGGCCTGGGTGAGACCCAGTACTTC
TRBJ2-3	NA	TRBD2	TRBV4-2	CASSLQPSGGALVTDTQYF	TGTGCCAGCAGCCTCCAACCCAGCGGGGGGGCCCTAGTCACAGATACGCAGTATTTT
TRBJ1-1	few	NA	TRBV12-3/TRBV12-4	CASSLRVPSEAFF	TGTGCCAGCAGTTTGAGAGTACCGTCTGAAGCTTTCTTT
TRBJ2-5	NA	NA	TRBV10-2	CASRPDGVTQYF	TGCGCCAGCAGGCCCGATGGGGTCACCCAGTACTTC
TRBJ1-1	NA	NA	TRBV7-9	CASSAGAVANTEAFF	TGTGCCAGCAGCGCAGGGGCAGTCGCGAACACTGAAGCTTTCTTT
TRBJ1-2	many	NA	TRBV12-3/TRBV12-4	CASSLQGFNYGYTF	TGTGCCAGCAGTTTACAGGGGTTTAACTATGGCTACACCTTC